Presented here are 19 T cell receptor beta chains from one specimen sequenced in a study of cytomegalovirus exposure and HLA in healthy donors. Method: immunoSEQ multiplex PCR; TCRdb's copy keeps in-frame clones and lacks some. The sample records 40,000 to 55,000 clones, more than 85% being singletons. The sequenced sample was PBMCs. Every receptor here comes from a young woman in good health and CMV-seronegative.

The gene calls are TRBV5-1 and TRBJ2-3; D gene ambiguous. The germline V and J ends were trimmed by 0 bases and 2 bases, with 7 bases remaining between them. Germline CDR1 reads SGHRS; CDR2 reads YFSETQ. This CDR3 contains 14 residues. The CDR3 loop reads CASSLGSPTDTQYF. The CDR3 region has the DNA TGCGCCAGCAGCTTGGGGAGCCCCACAGATACGCAGTATTTT.

The rearrangement uses TRBV19 and TRBJ1-1, with 7 bases that match TRBD1. The CDR3 length is 13 residues. CDR1 is LNHDA and CDR2 is SQIVND in the germline V gene (reference sequence). V gave up 9 bases and J gave up 0 bases; unmatched junction bases: 4. CDR3 in amino acids: CASGTAMNTEAFF. As DNA, the CDR3 is TGTGCCAGCGGGACAGCGATGAACACTGAAGCTTTCTTT. Variable domain in full (rest from reference TRBV19 and TRBJ1-1): DGGITQSPKYLFRKEGQNVTLSCEQNLNHDAMYWYRQDPGQGLRLIYYSQIVNDFQKGDIAEGYSVSREKKESFPLTVTSAQKNPTAFYLCASGTAMNTEAFFGQGTRLTVV.

The V and J genes are TRBV25-1 and TRBJ1-6, with 7 bases fitting TRBD1. V lost 7 bases and J lost 7; bases outside the gene matches: 4. This CDR3 region has 13 residues. Germline V gives CDR1 MGHDK, CDR2 SYGVNS. The CDR3 DNA reads TGTGCCAGCACCGACAGGGAAAATTCACCCCTCCACTTT. Encoded protein: CASTDRENSPLHF.

The chain has TRBV28 and TRBJ2-7; 9 bases align to TRBD2. The V segment lost 4 bases and the J segment 0 bases; nucleotides outside the gene matches: 4. CDR1 and CDR2 from the germline V gene are MDHEN and SYDVKM. The CDR3 consists of 15 residues. In nucleotides, the CDR3 is TGTGCCAGCAGTTCGGGACTAGCCAGCTCCTACGAGCAGTACTTC. As protein: CASSSGLASSYEQYF.

The chain recombines TRBV30 with TRBJ2-5, with 11 bases lining up with TRBD1. The junction had 12 bases not matched to a gene; V was cut back by 2 bases and J by 4 bases. CDR1 and CDR2 (germline): GTSNPN, SVGIG (reference sequence). CDR3 length: 17 amino acids. In DNA, the CDR3 is TGTGCCTGGAGTAAGAGGGACAGGGGGAAAGTGTTAGAGACCCAGTACTTC. Amino acids: CAWSKRDRGKVLETQYF.

This chain connects TRBV11-2 to TRBJ2-7; D is unclear. Trimming shortened V by 0 bases and J by 2 bases, and 8 bases separated the two germline ends. Germline V gives CDR1 SGHAT, CDR2 FQNNGV. CDR3 length: 14 amino acids. CDR3 in DNA: TGTGCCAGCAGCTTAGATGGCGGAGCCTACGAGCAGTACTTC. This translates into CASSLDGGAYEQYF.

CDR3 nucleotide sequence: TGTGCCAGCAGCTTGGAGGCTAGCGGGGGGGCCCAAGAGACCCAGTACTTC. It is translated as CASSLEASGGAQETQYF. V usage is TRBV5-8 and J usage is TRBJ2-5; TRBD2 agrees at 12 bases. Germline values: CDR1 SGHTS, CDR2 YDEGEE. Unmatched junction bases numbered 4, after V lost 0 bases and J lost 1 base. The CDR3 totals 17 residues.

The J gene is TRBJ2-2, the V gene TRBV7-3, with 10 bases identical to TRBD1. This CDR3 contains 15 residues. Germline V gene lookup returns CDR1 SGHTA and CDR2 FQGTGA. The V and J ends lost 6 bases and 7 bases, in that order; junction bases with no gene match: 8. The CDR3 nucleotides are TGTGCCAGCAGAGATCCCGGGACAGGGGACGGGGAGCTGTTTTTT. Its translation is CASRDPGTGDGELFF.

CDR3 DNA sequence: TGTGCCACAAATCCAGGGACTGTCAAAGAGACCCAGTACTTC. Translated: CATNPGTVKETQYF. J is TRBJ2-5 and V is TRBV6-1; perhaps TRBD2 as D (6 bases). In germline, CDR1 is MNHNS, CDR2 SASEGT. The V end was cut by 10 bases, the J end by 3 bases, with 18 bases between. This CDR3 comprises 14 residues.

CDR3 residues: CASSPPGPRREAFF. The CDR3 region has the DNA TGTGCCAGCAGTCCCCCAGGGCCCCGGCGGGAAGCTTTCTTT. The chain combines TRBV28 with TRBJ1-1; D may be TRBD1 (5 bases). Germline CDR1 and CDR2: MDHEN and SYDVKM. Trimming took 5 bases from V and 8 from J, leaving 18 bases between them. The CDR3 extends over 14 amino acids.

The chain joins TRBV9 to TRBJ2-1; D is undetermined. V was cut by 2 bases and J by 4 bases, with 7 bases left in between. The CDR3 is 13 residues long. Looked up from germline, CDR1 is SGDLS and CDR2 is YYNGEE. The chain's CDR3 is CASSVPPYNEQFF. CDR3 sequence (DNA): TGTGCCAGCAGCGTTCCTCCGTACAATGAGCAGTTCTTC.

The CDR3 sequence: CASSPTGVPYGYTF. The DNA for the CDR3 is TGTGCCAGCAGTCCGACAGGGGTCCCCTATGGCTACACCTTC. V is TRBV28 and J is TRBJ1-2, with TRBD1 matching over 8 bases. Trimming cost V 5 bases and J 4 bases; bases outside gene matches: 6. This CDR3 has 14 residues. Germline V gene lookup returns CDR1 MDHEN and CDR2 SYDVKM.

The chain carries TRBV6-1 and TRBJ1-2, with a weak D call TRBD1 (5 bases). This CDR3 is built from 14 residues. CDR1 MNHNS and CDR2 SASEGT come from the germline V gene. V was shortened by 1 base and J by 8 bases, with 14 bases between the two germline ends. CDR3 amino acids: CASSEDPQGLGYTF. CDR3 DNA: TGTGCCAGCAGTGAAGATCCCCAGGGACTAGGCTACACCTTC.

The chain links TRBV5-4 to TRBJ2-3; D is ambiguous. This CDR3 spans 14 amino acids. From germline, CDR1 is SGHNT and CDR2 YYREEE (reference sequence). Deletions cut 1 base from V and 0 bases from J, with 6 bases between. CDR3 sequence reads: CASSLTTSTDTQYF. CDR3 bases: TGTGCCAGCAGCTTGACCACTAGCACAGATACGCAGTATTTT.

This sequence joins TRBV15 and TRBJ2-5; TRBD1 might be the D (5 bases). CDR1 is LNHNV, CDR2 YYDKDF, per germline (reference sequence). This CDR3 is built from 15 residues. V was pared by 0 bases and J by 4 bases, with 12 bases between. In DNA form, the CDR3 reads TGTGCCACCAGCAGAGATAGACAGAAGGGAGAGACCCAGTACTTC. Protein sequence: CATSRDRQKGETQYF.

This chain joins TRBV28 and TRBJ1-6; 7 nucleotides agree with TRBD1. Germline assignment: CDR1 MDHEN and CDR2 SYDVKM. The CDR3 has 14 residues. The V segment lost 3 bases and the J segment 7 bases; nucleotides outside the gene matches: 3. The CDR3 DNA follows: TGTGCCAGCAGTTTGGAACAGGGGAATTCACCCCTCCACTTT. The encoded protein is CASSLEQGNSPLHF.

The rearrangement joins TRBV2 to TRBJ2-2; D possibly corresponds to TRBD2 (6 bases). Germline CDR1 and CDR2: SNHLY and FYNNEI. CDR3 length: 13 amino acids. V was pared by 3 bases and J by 7 bases, with 9 bases between. This CDR3 is CASSDWGDGELFF. For the CDR3, the DNA is TGTGCCAGCAGTGATTGGGGGGACGGGGAGCTGTTTTTT.

J is TRBJ2-2 and V is TRBV7-3, with TRBD2 identical over 16 bases. This CDR3 is 19 amino acids long. Trimming cost V 5 bases and J 0 bases; bases outside gene matches: 6. From germline, CDR1 is SGHTA and CDR2 FQGTGA. The CDR3 sequence: CASSPAGLAGGSNTGELFF. The CDR3 DNA reads TGTGCCAGCAGCCCCGCGGGACTAGCGGGAGGGTCGAACACCGGGGAGCTGTTTTTT.

This chain uses TRBV19 with TRBJ2-1; D not certain. Germline V CDR1 and CDR2: LNHDA, SQIVND (reference sequence). The V gene lost 5 bases and the J gene lost 6 bases, with 14 bases spanning the gap. The CDR3 extends over 14 amino acids. The CDR3 sequence is CASSFRSRANEQFF. The CDR3 region has the DNA TGTGCCAGTAGTTTCCGGAGTAGAGCCAATGAGCAGTTCTTC.